This T cell receptor (beta chain) derives from a study of cytomegalovirus exposure and HLA in healthy donors. Study results and caveats: Later analysis identified over 15,000 TCR beta sequences associated with HLA alleles, using a false discovery rate threshold of 0.05.

The germline gives CDR1 LNHDA, CDR2 SQIVND (reference sequence). Between the trimmed V and J ends, which lost 4 bases and 1 base, there was a span of 11 bases. This CDR3 is 15 amino acids long. Details on this clone: What it recognizes is unknown.

PCR employed 60 Vbeta and 13 Jbeta primers. The protocol was immunoSEQ multiplex PCR, while the TCRdb copy is restricted to in-frame clones and leaves out a portion. Found here are some 150,000 clones, 80% of them singletons; the top ten hold 5.1%. V and J are TRBV19 and TRBJ2-1; perhaps TRBD2 as D (6 bases). Input material: PBMCs. The TCR comes from a male donor in good health and CMV-seronegative. The CDR3 DNA sequence: TGTGCCAGTAGTACGAGCGGGTCATCCTACAATGAGCAGTTCTTC. This gives the protein CASSTSGSSYNEQFF. Looking up the rest from reference TRBV19 and TRBJ2-1 gives the full variable domain: DGGITQSPKYLFRKEGQNVTLSCEQNLNHDAMYWYRQDPGQGLRLIYYSQIVNDFQKGDIAEGYSVSREKKESFPLTVTSAQKNPTAFYLCASSTSGSSYNEQFFGPGTRLTVL.